This TCR beta chain is drawn from a study of blood T cell repertoires in COVID-19. Study overall: The analysed material was cDNA or gDNA that came from T cells, B-cell-depleted T cells, or PBMCs.

TCRdb's copy holds only in-frame clones and misses some; the assay was immunoSEQ multiplex PCR. The sample lists about 350,000 clones, 88% occurring once. J was trimmed by 13 bases and V by 4 bases; bases with no gene match: 12. Germline-derived CDR1 and CDR2 are SGHRS and YFSETQ. The CDR3 runs to 15 residues. The sequence was obtained from a young woman who had been exposed to COVID-19. Sequenced input: PBMCs or T cells enriched from blood (not recorded which). The chain has TRBV5-1 and TRBJ1-6; 9 bases are a match to TRBD1. CDR3 nucleotide sequence: TGCGCCAGCAGCCTGGGACAGGGTGACATTTCCCCCCTCCACTTT. Its protein product is CASSLGQGDISPLHF.